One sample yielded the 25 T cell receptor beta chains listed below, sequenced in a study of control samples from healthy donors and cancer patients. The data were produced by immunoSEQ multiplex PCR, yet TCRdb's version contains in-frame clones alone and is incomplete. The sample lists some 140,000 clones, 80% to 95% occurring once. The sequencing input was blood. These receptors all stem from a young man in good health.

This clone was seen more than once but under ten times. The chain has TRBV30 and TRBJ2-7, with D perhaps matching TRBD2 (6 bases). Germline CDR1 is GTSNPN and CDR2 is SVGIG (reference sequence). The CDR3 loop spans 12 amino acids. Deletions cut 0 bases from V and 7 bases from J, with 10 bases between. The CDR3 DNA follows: TGTGCCTGGAGTGTTAGCGGCCTGGAGCAGTACTTC. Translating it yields CAWSVSGLEQYF.

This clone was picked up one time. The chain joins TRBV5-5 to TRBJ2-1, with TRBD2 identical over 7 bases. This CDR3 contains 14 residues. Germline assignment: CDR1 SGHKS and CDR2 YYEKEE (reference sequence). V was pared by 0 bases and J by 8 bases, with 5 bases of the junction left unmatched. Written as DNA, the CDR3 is TGTGCCAGCAGCTTGGTCGCGGGAGCGGATGAGCAGTTCTTC. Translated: CASSLVAGADEQFF.

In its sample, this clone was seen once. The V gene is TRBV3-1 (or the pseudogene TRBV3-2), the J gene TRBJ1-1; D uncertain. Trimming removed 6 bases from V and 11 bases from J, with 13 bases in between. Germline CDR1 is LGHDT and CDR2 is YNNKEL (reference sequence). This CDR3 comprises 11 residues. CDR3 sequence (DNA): TGTGCCAGCAGTGCGGGAACCCGGGCTTTCTTT. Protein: CASSAGTRAFF.

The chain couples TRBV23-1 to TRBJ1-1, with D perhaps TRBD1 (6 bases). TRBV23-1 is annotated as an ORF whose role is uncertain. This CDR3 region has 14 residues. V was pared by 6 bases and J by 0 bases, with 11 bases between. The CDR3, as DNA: TGCGCCAGCAGACCGGGACACATGAACACTGAAGCTTTCTTT. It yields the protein CASRPGHMNTEAFF.

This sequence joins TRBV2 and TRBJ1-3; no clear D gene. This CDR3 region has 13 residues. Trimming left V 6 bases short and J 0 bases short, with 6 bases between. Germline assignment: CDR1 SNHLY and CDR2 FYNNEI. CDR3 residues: CASSISSGNTIYF. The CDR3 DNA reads TGTGCCAGCAGCATAAGCTCTGGAAACACCATATATTTT.

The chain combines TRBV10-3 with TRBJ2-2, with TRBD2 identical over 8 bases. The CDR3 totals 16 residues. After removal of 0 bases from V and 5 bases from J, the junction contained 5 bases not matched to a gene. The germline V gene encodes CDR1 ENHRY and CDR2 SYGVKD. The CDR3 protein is CAISESGTRRTGELFF. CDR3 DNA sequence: TGTGCCATCAGTGAGTCAGGGACTAGACGGACCGGGGAGCTGTTTTTT.

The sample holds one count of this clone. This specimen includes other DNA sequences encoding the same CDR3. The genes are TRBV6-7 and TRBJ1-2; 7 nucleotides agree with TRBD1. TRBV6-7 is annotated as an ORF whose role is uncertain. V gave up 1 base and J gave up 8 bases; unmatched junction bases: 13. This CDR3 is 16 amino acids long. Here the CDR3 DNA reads TGTGCCAGCAGTTACTTGCCGGGACAGAAAGACGGCGGCTACACCTTC. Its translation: CASSYLPGQKDGGYTF.

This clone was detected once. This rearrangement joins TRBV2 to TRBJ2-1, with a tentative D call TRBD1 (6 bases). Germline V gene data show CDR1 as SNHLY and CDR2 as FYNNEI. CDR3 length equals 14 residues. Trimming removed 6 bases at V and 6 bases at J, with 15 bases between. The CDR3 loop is CASSESRGGNEQFF. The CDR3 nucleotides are TGTGCCAGCAGCGAGTCGAGAGGGGGCAATGAGCAGTTCTTC.

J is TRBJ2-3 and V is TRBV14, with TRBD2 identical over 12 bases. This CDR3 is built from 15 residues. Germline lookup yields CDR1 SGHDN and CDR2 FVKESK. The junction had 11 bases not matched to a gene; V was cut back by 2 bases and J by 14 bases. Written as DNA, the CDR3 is TGTGCCAGCAGCCAACGAGGACTAGCGGGACGCGATAGGTATTTT. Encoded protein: CASSQRGLAGRDRYF.

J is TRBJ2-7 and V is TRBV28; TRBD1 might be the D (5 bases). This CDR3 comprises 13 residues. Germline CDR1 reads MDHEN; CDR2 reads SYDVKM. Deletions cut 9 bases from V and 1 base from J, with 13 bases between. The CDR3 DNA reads TGTGCCAGTAAGGGGCCCCCATCCTACGAGCAGTACTTC. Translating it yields CASKGPPSYEQYF.

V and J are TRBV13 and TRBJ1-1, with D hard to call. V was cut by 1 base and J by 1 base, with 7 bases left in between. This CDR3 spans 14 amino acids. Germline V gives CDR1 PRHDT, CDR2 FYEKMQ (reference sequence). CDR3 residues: CASSLVGRNTEAFF. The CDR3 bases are TGTGCCAGCAGCTTAGTCGGTAGGAACACTGAAGCTTTCTTT. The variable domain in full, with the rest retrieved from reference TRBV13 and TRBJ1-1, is AAGVIQSPRHLIKEKRETATLKCYPIPRHDTVYWYQQGPGQDPQFLISFYEKMQSDKGSIPDRFSAQQFSDYHSELNMSSLELGDSALYFCASSLVGRNTEAFFGQGTRLTVV.

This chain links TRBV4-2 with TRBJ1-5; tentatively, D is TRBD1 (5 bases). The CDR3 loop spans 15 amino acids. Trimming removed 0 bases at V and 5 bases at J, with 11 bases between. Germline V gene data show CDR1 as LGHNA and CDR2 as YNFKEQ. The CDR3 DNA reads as TGTGCCAGCAGCCAAGAGTTAGGGGAGCATCAGCCCCAGCATTTT. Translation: CASSQELGEHQPQHF.

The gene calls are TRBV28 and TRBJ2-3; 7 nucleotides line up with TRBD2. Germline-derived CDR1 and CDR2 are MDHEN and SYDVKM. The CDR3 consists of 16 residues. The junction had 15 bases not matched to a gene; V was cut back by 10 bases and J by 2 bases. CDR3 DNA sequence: TGTGCCACCGCGCCTAGCGGCAGGGCTAACACAGATACGCAGTATTTT. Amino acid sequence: CATAPSGRANTDTQYF. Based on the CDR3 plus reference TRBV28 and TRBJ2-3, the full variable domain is DVKVTQSSRYLVKRTGEKVFLECVQDMDHENMFWYRQDPGLGLRLIYFSYDVKMKEKGDIPEGYSVSREKKERFSLILESASTNQTSMYLCATAPSGRANTDTQYFGPGTRLTVL.

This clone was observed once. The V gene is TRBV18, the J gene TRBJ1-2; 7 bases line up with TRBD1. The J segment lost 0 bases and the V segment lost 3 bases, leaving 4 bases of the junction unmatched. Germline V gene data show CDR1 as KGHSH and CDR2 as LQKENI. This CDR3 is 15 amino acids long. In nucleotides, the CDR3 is TGTGCCAGCTCACCGACGGGACAGTCTAACTATGGCTACACCTTC. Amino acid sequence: CASSPTGQSNYGYTF.

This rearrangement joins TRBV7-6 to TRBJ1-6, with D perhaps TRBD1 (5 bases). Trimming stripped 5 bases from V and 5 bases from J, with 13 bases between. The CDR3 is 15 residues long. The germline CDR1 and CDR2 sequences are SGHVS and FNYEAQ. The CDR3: CASSLWDGDNSPLHF. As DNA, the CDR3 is TGTGCCAGCAGCCTATGGGACGGCGATAATTCACCCCTCCACTTT.

The CDR3 is CASSQGDGLNEKLFF. CDR3 sequence (DNA): TGTGCCAGCAGCCAAGGGGACGGGCTTAATGAAAAACTGTTTTTT. The rearrangement joins TRBV4-2 to TRBJ1-4; weak D call: TRBD1 (5 bases). CDR1 and CDR2 (germline): LGHNA, YNFKEQ. The V end was cut by 1 base, the J end by 4 bases, with 10 bases between. This CDR3 is 15 amino acids long.

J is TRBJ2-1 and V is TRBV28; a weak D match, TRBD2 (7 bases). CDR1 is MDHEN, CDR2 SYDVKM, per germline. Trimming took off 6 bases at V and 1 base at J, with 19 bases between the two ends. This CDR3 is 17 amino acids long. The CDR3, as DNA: TGTGCCAGCAGCCCGCTGGGGGCGGGAGCTTCCTACAATGAGCAGTTCTTC. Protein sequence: CASSPLGAGASYNEQFF. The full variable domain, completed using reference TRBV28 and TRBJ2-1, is DVKVTQSSRYLVKRTGEKVFLECVQDMDHENMFWYRQDPGLGLRLIYFSYDVKMKEKGDIPEGYSVSREKKERFSLILESASTNQTSMYLCASSPLGAGASYNEQFFGPGTRLTVL.

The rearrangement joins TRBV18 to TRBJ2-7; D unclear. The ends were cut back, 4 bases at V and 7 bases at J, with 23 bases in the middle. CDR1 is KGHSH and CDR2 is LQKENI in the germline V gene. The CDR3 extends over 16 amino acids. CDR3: CASSRKNLGILGEQYF. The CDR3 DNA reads TGTGCCAGCTCACGCAAAAACCTTGGGATCTTGGGGGAGCAGTACTTC.

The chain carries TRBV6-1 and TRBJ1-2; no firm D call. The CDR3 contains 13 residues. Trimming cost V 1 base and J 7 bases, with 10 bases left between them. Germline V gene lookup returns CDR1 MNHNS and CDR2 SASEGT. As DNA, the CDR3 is TGTGCCAGCAGTGAAGTTTTTGGAAGTGGCTACACCTTC. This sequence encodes CASSEVFGSGYTF.

As DNA, the CDR3 is TGTGCCAGCAGTGATGGACTAGCGGGAGTAGGGAATGAGCAGTTCTTC. As protein: CASSDGLAGVGNEQFF. This chain joins TRBV25-1 and TRBJ2-1; 13 nucleotides align to TRBD2. The CDR3 loop spans 16 amino acids. Germline V gives CDR1 MGHDK, CDR2 SYGVNS. V dropped 3 bases and J dropped 7; count of bases not matched to a gene: 6.

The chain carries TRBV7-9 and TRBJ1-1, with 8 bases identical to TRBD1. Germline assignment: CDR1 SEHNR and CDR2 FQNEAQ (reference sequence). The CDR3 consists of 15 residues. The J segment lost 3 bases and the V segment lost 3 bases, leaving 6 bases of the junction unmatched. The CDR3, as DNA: TGTGCCAGCAGCTTGGAGGACAGGGTGGACACTGAAGCTTTCTTT. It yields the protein CASSLEDRVDTEAFF.

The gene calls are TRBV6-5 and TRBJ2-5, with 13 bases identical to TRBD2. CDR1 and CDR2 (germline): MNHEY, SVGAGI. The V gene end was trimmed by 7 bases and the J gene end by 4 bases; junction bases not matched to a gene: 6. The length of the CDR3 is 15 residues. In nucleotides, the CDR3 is TGTGCCAGCATAAGACTAGCGGGAGGTGGAGAGACCCAGTACTTC. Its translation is CASIRLAGGGETQYF.

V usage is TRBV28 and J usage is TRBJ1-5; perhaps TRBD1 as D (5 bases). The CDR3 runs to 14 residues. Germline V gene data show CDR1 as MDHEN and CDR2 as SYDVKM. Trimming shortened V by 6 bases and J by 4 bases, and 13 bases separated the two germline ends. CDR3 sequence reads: CASRGVTANQPQHF. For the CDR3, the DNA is TGTGCCAGCAGGGGGGTGACAGCTAATCAGCCCCAGCATTTT.

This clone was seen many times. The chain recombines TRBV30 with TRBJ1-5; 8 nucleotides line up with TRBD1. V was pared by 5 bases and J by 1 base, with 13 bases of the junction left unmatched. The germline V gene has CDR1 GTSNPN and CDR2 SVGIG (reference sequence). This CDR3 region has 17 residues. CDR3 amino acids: CAWRWYRGEGSNQPQHF. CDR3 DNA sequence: TGTGCCTGGCGGTGGTACAGGGGGGAGGGGAGCAATCAGCCCCAGCATTTT.

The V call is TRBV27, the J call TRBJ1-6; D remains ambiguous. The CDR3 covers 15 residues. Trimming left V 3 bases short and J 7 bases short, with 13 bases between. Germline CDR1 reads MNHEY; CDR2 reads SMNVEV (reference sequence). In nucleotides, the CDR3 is TGTGCCAGCAGTTTTGTAGGAATTGGAAATTCACCCCTCCACTTT. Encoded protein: CASSFVGIGNSPLHF.